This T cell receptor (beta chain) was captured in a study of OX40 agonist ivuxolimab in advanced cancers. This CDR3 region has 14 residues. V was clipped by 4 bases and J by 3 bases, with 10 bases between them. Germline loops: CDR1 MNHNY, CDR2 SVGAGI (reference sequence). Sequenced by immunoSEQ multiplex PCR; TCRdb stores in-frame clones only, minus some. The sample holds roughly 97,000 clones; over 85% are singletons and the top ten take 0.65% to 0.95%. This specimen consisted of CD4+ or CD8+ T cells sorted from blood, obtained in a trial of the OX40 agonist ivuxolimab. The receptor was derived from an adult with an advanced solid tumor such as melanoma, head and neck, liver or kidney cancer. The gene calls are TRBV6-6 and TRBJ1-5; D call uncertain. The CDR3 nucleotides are TGTGCCAGCAGTTCAGGACTCGTCAATCAGCCCCAGCATTTT. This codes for CASSSGLVNQPQHF.